This T cell receptor beta chain is from a study of immune cell composition in non-small cell lung cancer. Produced via immunoSEQ multiplex PCR; TCRdb's table is partial and in-frame only. The sample carries over 1,500 clones, around 77% recorded once. CDR3 length: 16 amino acids. With 2 bases clipped from V and 6 bases from J, the junction kept 5 bases outside the gene matches. Germline-derived CDR1 and CDR2 are SGHTA and FQGNSA. The TCR comes from a human donor with non-small cell lung cancer. Source material: lung tumor tissue. V and J are TRBV7-2 and TRBJ2-2; 11 positions agree with TRBD2. CDR3 sequence (DNA): TGTGCCAGCAGCTTAAGTAGCGGGGGGGCGGCCGGGGAGCTGTTTTTT. Encoded protein: CASSLSSGGAAGELFF.